A single sample gave rise to the 8 T cell receptor beta chains below, sequenced in a study of blood T cell repertoires in COVID-19 (dated by TCRdb to 2018 to 2021). Library preparation was by the immunoSEQ multiplex PCR assay. Imported from immuneACCESS, the table was reduced by TCRdb to in-frame sequences with V and J called. These copies leave out some clones; in studies compared against another copy, an unresolved V gene accounts for under half, and the cause of the remainder is not known. This sample holds under 250,000 clones; about 82% were observed only once. The ten top clones hold approximately 9.6% of the sample. Sequencing used PBMCs or T cells enriched from blood (not recorded which). All receptors derive from a woman in her forties or fifties with acute COVID-19.

J is TRBJ1-1 and V is TRBV9; 8 nucleotides agree with TRBD1. V lost 6 bases and J lost 1; bases outside the gene matches: 8. CDR1 is SGDLS and CDR2 is YYNGEE in the germline V gene. This CDR3 has 15 amino acids. In DNA, the CDR3 is TGTGCCAGCACGCAGGGGGCCGTCAGGAACACTGAAGCTTTCTTT. Translated: CASTQGAVRNTEAFF.

In nucleotides, the CDR3 is TGTGCCAGCAGCGCGCACCCGGGACAGGACAATGAGCAGTTCTTC. The encoded protein is CASSAHPGQDNEQFF. The chain carries TRBV11-2 and TRBJ2-1; 8 nucleotides agree with TRBD1. V lost 5 bases, J lost 5 bases, and 8 bases stayed unmatched. This CDR3 region has 15 residues. Germline V gene data show CDR1 as SGHAT and CDR2 as FQNNGV. The variable domain in full, completed from reference TRBV11-2 and TRBJ2-1, reads EAGVAQSPRYKIIEKRQSVAFWCNPISGHATLYWYQQILGQGPKLLIQFQNNGVVDDSQLPKDRFSAERLKGVDSTLKIQPAKLEDSAVYLCASSAHPGQDNEQFFGPGTRLTVL.

The J gene is TRBJ2-3, the V gene TRBV27, with a tentative D call TRBD1 (5 bases). CDR1 and CDR2 (germline): MNHEY, SMNVEV (reference sequence). This CDR3 is built from 15 residues. Trimming took 1 base from V and 4 from J, leaving 12 bases between them. CDR3 DNA sequence: TGTGCCAGCAGTTTATACGGTGTAGGGGCAGATACGCAGTATTTT. It translates to CASSLYGVGADTQYF.

Concerning this clone: One junction end does not reproduce the germline sequence, and a read error may be involved. The chain employs TRBV7-7 and TRBJ1-2; possible D gene TRBD1, 6 bases. The CDR3 is made up of 13 amino acids. The germline gives CDR1 SSHAT, CDR2 FNYEAQ (reference sequence). CDR3 DNA sequence: TGTGCTAGCAGCTTACTGGGGGCGCGGGGCTACACCTTC. Amino acids: CASSLLGARGYTF.

This sequence joins TRBV2 and TRBJ2-7, with a weak D call TRBD2 (5 bases). Trimming removed 0 bases from V and 3 bases from J, with 12 bases in between. Germline V gene sequence: CDR1 SNHLY, CDR2 FYNNEI. This CDR3 has 15 residues. The CDR3 is CASSEAPVASYEQYF. The CDR3 DNA sequence: TGTGCCAGCAGTGAAGCGCCGGTAGCGAGCTACGAGCAGTACTTC.

The rearrangement joins TRBV6-2 or TRBV6-3 to TRBJ2-1; D is possibly TRBD1 (6 bases). V was trimmed by 2 bases and J by 6 bases, leaving 8 bases between them. Per germline, CDR1 MNHEY and CDR2 SVGEGT. CDR3 length equals 13 residues. The CDR3 region has the DNA TGTGCCAGCAGTTACGGGGGCCTCAATGAGCAGTTCTTC. This codes for CASSYGGLNEQFF.

V and J are TRBV23-1 and TRBJ2-7, with D possibly TRBD1 on 6 matching bases. TRBV23-1 is reported as an ORF; its role is uncertain. V was trimmed by 4 bases and J by 3 bases, leaving 19 bases between them. The CDR3 covers 16 residues. The DNA of the CDR3 is TGCGCCAGCAGTCCAATCTACCGGGACATAAGCTACGAGCAGTACTTC. Its translation is CASSPIYRDISYEQYF.

The table lists this clone with a count of one. The chain joins TRBV3-1 (or the pseudogene TRBV3-2) to TRBJ2-1, with TRBD2 identical over 8 bases. The trim removed 0 bases at V and 2 bases at J, leaving 6 bases unmatched. The germline V gene encodes CDR1 LGHDT and CDR2 YNNKEL (reference sequence). There are 17 residues in the CDR3. The DNA for the CDR3 is TGTGCCAGCAGCCAAGATCTAGCGGGTCTGCCCTACAATGAGCAGTTCTTC. Translating gives CASSQDLAGLPYNEQFF.